The present T cell receptor beta chain was sequenced within a study of CXCR3-negative and CXCR3-positive naive CD8 T cells. Regarding the study as a whole: CXCR3-negative naive cells had less hydrophobic TRB CDR3s than did CXCR3-positive naive cells. In naive cells, CXCR3-negative and CXCR3-positive subsets had similar TRBV-TRBJ usage; memory cells differed.

Libraries of TRB cDNA were made by 5' RACE and carried UMIs. For each CDR3 protein, TCRdb gives one entry from its re-call of the 5' RACE reads, without DNA. The sample totals 6,500 to 10,000 distinct CDR3 sequences. This clonotype ranks as medium-sized in terms of frequency. Its antigen is currently unknown. Germline lookup yields CDR1 MNHEY and CDR2 SMNVEV (reference sequence). This CDR3 is built from 15 residues. The sample taken for sequencing was naive CXCR3+ CD8+ T cells from blood. This sample's subset: CD45RO-CCR7+CD27+CD95- naive CD8+ T cells expressing CXCR3 (TNR3+). The TCR originated in a human donor in good health. Some clones in this sample may be carry-over from other donors' samples. This chain links TRBV27 with TRBJ2-7; TCRdb proposes TRBD2, but this gene call is untestable without DNA. The CDR3 sequence is CASSLTPGGFAEQYF.